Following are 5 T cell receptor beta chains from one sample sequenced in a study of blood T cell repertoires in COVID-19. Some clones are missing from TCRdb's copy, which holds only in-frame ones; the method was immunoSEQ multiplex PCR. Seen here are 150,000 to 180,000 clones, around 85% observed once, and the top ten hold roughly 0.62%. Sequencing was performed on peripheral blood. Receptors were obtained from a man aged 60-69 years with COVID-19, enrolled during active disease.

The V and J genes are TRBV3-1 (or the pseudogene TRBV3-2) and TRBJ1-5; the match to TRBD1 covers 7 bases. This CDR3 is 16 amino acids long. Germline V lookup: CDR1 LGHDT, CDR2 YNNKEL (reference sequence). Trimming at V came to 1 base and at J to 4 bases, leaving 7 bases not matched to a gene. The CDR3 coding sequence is TGTGCCAGCAGCCAAGGGGTCGCAGGGGGGAATCAGCCCCAGCATTTT. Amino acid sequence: CASSQGVAGGNQPQHF.

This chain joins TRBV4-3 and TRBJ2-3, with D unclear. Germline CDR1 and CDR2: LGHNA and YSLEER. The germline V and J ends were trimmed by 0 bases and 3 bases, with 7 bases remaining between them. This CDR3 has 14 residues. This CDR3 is CASSQDPGTDTQYF. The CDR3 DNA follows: TGCGCCAGCAGCCAAGATCCCGGGACAGATACGCAGTATTTT.

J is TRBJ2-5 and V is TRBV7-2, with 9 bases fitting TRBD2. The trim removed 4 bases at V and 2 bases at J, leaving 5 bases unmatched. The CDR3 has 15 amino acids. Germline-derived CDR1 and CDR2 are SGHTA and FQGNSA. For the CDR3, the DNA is TGTGCCAGCAGCTCCATAGCGGGAGTGCAAGAGACCCAGTACTTC. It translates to CASSSIAGVQETQYF. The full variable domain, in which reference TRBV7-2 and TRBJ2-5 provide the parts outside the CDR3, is GAGVSQSPSNKVTEKGKDVELRCDPISGHTALYWYRQSLGQGLEFLIYFQGNSAPDKSGLPSDRFSAERTGGSVSTLTIQRTQQEDSAVYLCASSSIAGVQETQYFGPGTRLLVL.

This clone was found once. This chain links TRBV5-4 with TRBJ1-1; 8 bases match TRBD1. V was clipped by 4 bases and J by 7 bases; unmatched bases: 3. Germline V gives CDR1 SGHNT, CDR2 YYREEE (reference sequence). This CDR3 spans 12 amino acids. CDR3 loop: CASSPQGVEAFF. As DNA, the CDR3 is TGTGCCAGCAGCCCACAGGGGGTTGAAGCTTTCTTT.

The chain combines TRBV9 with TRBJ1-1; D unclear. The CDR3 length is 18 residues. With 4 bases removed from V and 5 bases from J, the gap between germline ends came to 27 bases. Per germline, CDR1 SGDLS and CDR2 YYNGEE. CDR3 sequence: CASSSSRETKLWETEAFF. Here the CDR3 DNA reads TGTGCCAGCAGCAGTAGTAGGGAAACAAAGCTTTGGGAGACTGAAGCTTTCTTT.